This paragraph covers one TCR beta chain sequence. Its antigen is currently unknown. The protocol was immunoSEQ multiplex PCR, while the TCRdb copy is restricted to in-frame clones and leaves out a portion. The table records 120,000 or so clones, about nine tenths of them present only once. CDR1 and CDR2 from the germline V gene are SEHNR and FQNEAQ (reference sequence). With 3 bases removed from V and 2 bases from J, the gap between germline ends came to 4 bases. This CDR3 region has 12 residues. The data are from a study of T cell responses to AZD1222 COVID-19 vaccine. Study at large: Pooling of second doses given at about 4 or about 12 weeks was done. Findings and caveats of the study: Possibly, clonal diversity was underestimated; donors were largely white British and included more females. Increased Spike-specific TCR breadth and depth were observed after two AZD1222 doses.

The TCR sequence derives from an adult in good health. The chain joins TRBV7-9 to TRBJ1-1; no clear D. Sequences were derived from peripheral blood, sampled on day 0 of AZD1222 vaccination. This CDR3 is CASSLKNTEAFF. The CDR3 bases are TGTGCCAGCAGCTTGAAAAACACTGAAGCTTTCTTT.